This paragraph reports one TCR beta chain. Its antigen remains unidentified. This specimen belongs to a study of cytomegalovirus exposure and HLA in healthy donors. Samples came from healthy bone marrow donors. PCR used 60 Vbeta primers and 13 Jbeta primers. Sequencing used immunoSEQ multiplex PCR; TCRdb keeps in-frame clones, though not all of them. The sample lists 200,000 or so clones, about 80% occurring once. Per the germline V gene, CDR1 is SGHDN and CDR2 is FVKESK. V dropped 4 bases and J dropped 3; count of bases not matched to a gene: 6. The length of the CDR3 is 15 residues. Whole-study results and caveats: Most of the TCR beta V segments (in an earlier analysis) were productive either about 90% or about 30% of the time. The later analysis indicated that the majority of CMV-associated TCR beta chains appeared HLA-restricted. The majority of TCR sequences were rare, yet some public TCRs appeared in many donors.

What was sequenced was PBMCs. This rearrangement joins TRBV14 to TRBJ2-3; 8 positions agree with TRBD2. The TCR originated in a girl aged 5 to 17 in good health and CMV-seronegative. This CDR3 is CASSPGTSVTDTQYF. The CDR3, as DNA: TGTGCCAGCAGCCCTGGGACTAGTGTTACAGATACGCAGTATTTT.